A single sample gave rise to the 2 T cell receptor beta chains below, sequenced in a study of blood T cell repertoires in COVID-19. Using immunoSEQ multiplex PCR, the repertoire was profiled, and TCRdb retains in-frame clones only, with some absent. The table records 240,000 or so clones, approximately 85% of them present only once. Sequences were obtained from peripheral blood. These receptors originate from a woman aged 55-70 years with active or convalescent COVID-19.

In its sample, this clone was seen once. CDR3 protein: CASSDGRGNQPQHF. For the CDR3, the DNA is TGTGCCAGCAGTGACGGGAGGGGCAATCAGCCCCAGCATTTT. The chain joins TRBV6-1 to TRBJ1-5; D gene uncertain. The CDR3 loop spans 14 amino acids. Germline-derived CDR1 and CDR2 are MNHNS and SASEGT. Trimming left V 3 bases short and J 2 bases short, with 8 bases between.

This chain links TRBV5-4 with TRBJ1-2; D not certain. The CDR3 sequence is 12 residues long. CDR1 and CDR2 from the germline V gene are SGHNT and YYREEE (reference sequence). Trimming stripped 7 bases from V and 3 bases from J, with 10 bases between. The CDR3 here is CASHQEDYGYTF. The CDR3 DNA reads as TGTGCCAGCCACCAGGAGGACTATGGCTACACCTTC. The full variable domain, in which reference TRBV5-4 and TRBJ1-2 provide the parts outside the CDR3, is ETGVTQSPTHLIKTRGQQVTLRCSSQSGHNTVSWYQQALGQGPQFIFQYYREEENGRGNFPPRFSGLQFPNYSSELNVNALELDDSALYLCASHQEDYGYTFGSGTRLTVV.